This is a list of T cell receptor beta chains from one sample in a study of blood T cell repertoires in COVID-19. Profiling relied on immunoSEQ multiplex PCR, and the TCRdb table lists in-frame clones only, not all of them. The sample has 440,000 or so clones, about 91% seen once. The specimen sequenced was peripheral blood. These receptors were taken from a woman aged 40 to 50 with COVID-19, enrolled during active disease. Each CDR3 is given without its conserved first and last residue. D genes are given only for firm matches.

d_call	j_call	cdr3_length	v_call	cdr3_aa
-	TRBJ1-5	13	TRBV28	ASSFANRARQPQH
-	TRBJ1-2	13	TRBV28	ASSLASQGTYGYT
TRBD1	TRBJ1-5	14	TRBV6-6	ASSYSMTGIDQPQH
-	TRBJ2-1	13	TRBV6-2/TRBV6-3	ASRYRGAGYNEQF
-	TRBJ2-1	10	TRBV19	ASSLLGGEQF
TRBD1	TRBJ1-5	12	TRBV6-2/TRBV6-3	ASSLTGTNQPQH
-	TRBJ2-2	12	TRBV5-4	ASSPDSEFGELF
TRBD1	TRBJ1-1	14	TRBV3-1/TRBV3-2	ASSQRTGVAATEAF
-	TRBJ1-1	12	TRBV28	ASSLITGGREAF
-	TRBJ2-3	10	TRBV11-2	ASSLRVDTQY
TRBD2	TRBJ2-1	13	TRBV9	ASSEEGTNYNEQF
-	TRBJ2-3	14	TRBV7-3	ASSPRYRAHTDTQY
TRBD1	TRBJ1-2	14	TRBV5-4	ASSLPFRTGDYGYT
-	TRBJ1-4	13	TRBV7-6	ASSFKSGFDEKLF
-	TRBJ1-1	12	TRBV5-4	ASSLVGRNTEAF
-	TRBJ1-4	17	TRBV7-9	ASSWTFSGATTTNEKLF
-	TRBJ1-5	12	TRBV5-1	ASSLEGGNQPQH
-	TRBJ2-1	14	TRBV7-9	ASSPPGGTKYNEQF
-	TRBJ1-3	13	TRBV7-8	ASSLLRGAGNTIY